This is a list of T cell receptor beta chains from one sample in a study of T cell changes during pregnancy in multiple sclerosis. Profiled with immunoSEQ multiplex PCR; TCRdb holds only in-frame clones, not every one. The data contain 75,000 to 95,000 clones, approximately 90% of them singletons. Sequencing used peripheral blood, obtained before pregnancy. These TCRs come from a female donor with multiple sclerosis, enrolled in a pregnancy study. Both conserved end residues are part of each CDR3. The D gene is left open where the match is weak. Expanded clones are given a class, and other clones once, few, many or no size at all.

TRBV7-3	TRBD2	TRBJ2-3	-	TGTGCCAGCAGCTCCGGGGGGGCCGGAGATACGCAGTATTTT	CASSSGGAGDTQYF
TRBV27	-	TRBJ2-7	-	TGTGCCAGCAGTTCAGGGGAATCGTACGAGCAGTACTTC	CASSSGESYEQYF
TRBV27	-	TRBJ1-4	-	TGTGCCAGCAGCCTCGCCGGTGCAACTAATGAAAAACTGTTTTTT	CASSLAGATNEKLFF
TRBV6-5	TRBD1	TRBJ1-4	-	TGTGCCAGCAGTTACGGACAGGGGGGGCAACTGTTTTTT	CASSYGQGGQLFF
TRBV7-2	-	TRBJ1-4	once	TGTGCCAGCAGCCACAGGGCCCATCCTAATGAAAAACTGTTTTTT	CASSHRAHPNEKLFF
TRBV7-8	TRBD2	TRBJ2-3	-	TGTGCCAGCAGCTCGAAGACTAGCAGAAGCACAGATACGCAGTATTTT	CASSSKTSRSTDTQYF
TRBV2	-	TRBJ2-7	few	TGTGCCAGCGGAGGGAGGGGGGCCCAAGCCTACGAGCAGTACTTC	CASGGRGAQAYEQYF
TRBV4-1	TRBD2	TRBJ2-1	-	TGCGCCACCTCGGGGGGAAGCTCCTACAATGAGCAGTTCTTC	CATSGGSSYNEQFF
TRBV6-5	-	TRBJ2-2	-	TGTGCCAGCAGTTACGAGAGGGTCGGGGAGCTGTTTTTT	CASSYERVGELFF
TRBV27	-	TRBJ2-1	-	TGTGCCAGCAGAATAATCGGGGGTGATGATGAGCAGTTCTTC	CASRIIGGDDEQFF
TRBV28	-	TRBJ2-5	-	-	CASSFLADQETQYF
TRBV21-1	-	TRBJ1-2	-	TGTGCCAGCAGATTCCTTTGGCGGTTCCCCACTAACTATGGCTACACCTTC	CASRFLWRFPTNYGYTF
TRBV4-2	TRBD1	TRBJ1-3	-	TGTGCCAGCAGCCAAGAGCCGACAGGGCTGGGAGGCACCATATATTTT	CASSQEPTGLGGTIYF
TRBV28	TRBD1	TRBJ2-5	-	TGTGCCAGCAGTGCAGGGGGCCAAGAGACCCAGTACTTC	CASSAGGQETQYF
TRBV11-2	TRBD1	TRBJ2-7	-	TGTGCCAGCAGCCCTGGGACAGGGGGGAAGGGGTACTTC	CASSPGTGGKGYF
TRBV2	-	TRBJ1-2	-	TGTGCCAGCAGCCTCCGGACAGCACTTTACTATGGCTACACCTTC	CASSLRTALYYGYTF